A selection of T cell receptor beta chains follows, all from one sample in a study of glioma-infiltrating T cells after dendritic cell vaccination. Here immunoSEQ multiplex PCR was the method, and the copy in TCRdb shows in-frame clones only, minus some. The data hold 20,000 or so clones, with less than 85% observed a single time. Sample: blood, taken before dendritic cell vaccination. These receptors were taken from a human donor with glioblastoma. The conserved cysteine and the conserved F or W are not part of the CDR3 here.

J,V,CDR3
TRBJ2-7,TRBV4-3,ASSPVGDRGSYEQY
TRBJ1-3,TRBV7-6,ASSLAAATRGGNTIY
TRBJ2-4,TRBV5-1,ASSVGHSAKNIQY
TRBJ1-3,TRBV19,ATQSPGQGLGSGNTIY
TRBJ1-1,TRBV19,ASRVGGRAF
TRBJ2-2,TRBV6-1,ASGGDSGRPHSGELF
TRBJ1-2,TRBV6-1,ASRMTANYGYT
TRBJ1-1,TRBV15,ATSRPLHETGRRGTEAF
TRBJ2-7,TRBV18,ASSPPGLSGTYEQY
TRBJ1-3,TRBV5-6,ASSLGDRSSGNTIY
TRBJ1-5,TRBV7-2,ASSLRRGGGNQPQH
TRBJ2-1,TRBV7-3,ASEDGQYNEQF
TRBJ1-5,TRBV30,AWSIGTYSNQPQH
TRBJ2-7,TRBV28,ASSFYSTSGSAYEQY
TRBJ2-5,TRBV5-4,ASSFPSGGGETQY
TRBJ2-7,TRBV6-1,ASSELPGISYEQY
TRBJ2-3,TRBV5-1,ASSFGLGLDFDTQY
TRBJ2-3,TRBV5-6,ASSFQPGITDTQY
TRBJ2-1,TRBV7-2,ASSLPSGGYYNEQF
TRBJ2-7,TRBV28,ASSLAGLAGNYEQY
TRBJ2-7,TRBV7-2,ASSHQLGTGDYEQY
TRBJ2-5,TRBV5-1,ASRSPLGGGQETQY
TRBJ1-2,TRBV27,ASLRDREFYGYT
TRBJ1-2,TRBV27,ASSPRSENYGYT
TRBJ2-1,TRBV27,ASSTSGVRLYHEQF
TRBJ1-2,TRBV30,AWSGGTGVYGYT
TRBJ1-2,TRBV4-1,ASSARVDGDYGYT
TRBJ2-1,TRBV6-5,ASSYSGSGRHNEQF
TRBJ2-7,TRBV10-2,ASSEREIPHEQY
TRBJ2-7,TRBV10-3,AVKRGQGDGEQY
TRBJ2-1,TRBV4-1,ASSQERTSGSWYNEQF
TRBJ2-7,TRBV28,ASSGIAGTGFDEQY
TRBJ2-7,TRBV5-4,ASSLIKSYEQY
TRBJ2-1,TRBV13,ASSGPGTSGPSSYNEQF
TRBJ1-3,TRBV15,ATRGLSGNTIY
TRBJ2-7,TRBV4-2,ASSQEPALAGYEQY
TRBJ2-1,TRBV6-5,ASRRLAGGHNEQF
TRBJ2-1,TRBV11-2,ASSLAQAGVRNEQF
TRBJ1-4,TRBV10-3,AISDRGNEKLF
TRBJ1-4,TRBV7-6,ASRSGGAGSNEKLF
TRBJ1-2,TRBV2,ASSYTGASYGYT
TRBJ1-1,TRBV6-6,ASSYRQGENGAF
TRBJ2-1,TRBV4-1,ASGQDMGSRASNEQF
TRBJ1-5,TRBV28,AATGTPQLYSNQPQH
TRBJ2-1,TRBV5-4,ASSFTSSVDEQF
TRBJ2-1,TRBV9,ASSDGLGGNNEQF
TRBJ2-3,TRBV30,AWSKAGVPNTQY
TRBJ2-1,TRBV27,ASSLSRTYNEQF
TRBJ2-7,TRBV5-4,ASSLEAGNAEQY
TRBJ1-2,TRBV20-1,SARDLSGYT
TRBJ1-2,TRBV5-4,ASSSGTGIFYGYT
TRBJ1-1,TRBV30,AWSPGTGHTEAF
TRBJ2-3,TRBV5-7,ASSRNLDTQY
TRBJ2-7,TRBV29-1,SVGRRAQGAIDYEQY